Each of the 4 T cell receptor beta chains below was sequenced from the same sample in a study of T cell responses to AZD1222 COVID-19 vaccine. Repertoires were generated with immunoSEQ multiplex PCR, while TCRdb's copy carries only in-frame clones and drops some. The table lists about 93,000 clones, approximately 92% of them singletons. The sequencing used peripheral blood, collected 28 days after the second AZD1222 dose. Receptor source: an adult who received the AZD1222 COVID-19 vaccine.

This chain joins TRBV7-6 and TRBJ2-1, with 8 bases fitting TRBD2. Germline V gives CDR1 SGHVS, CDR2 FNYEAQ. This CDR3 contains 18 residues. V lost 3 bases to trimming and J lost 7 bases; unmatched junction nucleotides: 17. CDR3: CASSFGPKAREARNEQFF. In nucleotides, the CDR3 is TGTGCCAGCAGCTTTGGCCCCAAAGCGCGGGAGGCGCGAAATGAGCAGTTCTTC. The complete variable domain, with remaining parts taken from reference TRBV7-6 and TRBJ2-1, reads GAGVSQSPRYKVTKRGQDVALRCDPISGHVSLYWYRQALGQGPEFLTYFNYEAQQDKSGLPNDRFSAERPEGSISTLTIQRTEQRDSAMYRCASSFGPKAREARNEQFFGPGTRLTVL.

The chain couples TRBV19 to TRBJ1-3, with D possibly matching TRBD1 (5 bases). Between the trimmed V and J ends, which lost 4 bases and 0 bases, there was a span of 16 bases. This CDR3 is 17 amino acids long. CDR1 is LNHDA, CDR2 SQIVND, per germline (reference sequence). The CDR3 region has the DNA TGTGCCAGTAGTACGCAGGGCGGATACTTCTCTGGAAACACCATATATTTT. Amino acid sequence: CASSTQGGYFSGNTIYF.

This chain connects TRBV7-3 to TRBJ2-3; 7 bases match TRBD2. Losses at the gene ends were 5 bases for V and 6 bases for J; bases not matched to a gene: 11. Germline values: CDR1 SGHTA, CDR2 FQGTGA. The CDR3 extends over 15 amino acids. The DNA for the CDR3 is TGTGCCAGCAGCCCACAACTAGCGACTCAGGATACGCAGTATTTT. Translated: CASSPQLATQDTQYF.

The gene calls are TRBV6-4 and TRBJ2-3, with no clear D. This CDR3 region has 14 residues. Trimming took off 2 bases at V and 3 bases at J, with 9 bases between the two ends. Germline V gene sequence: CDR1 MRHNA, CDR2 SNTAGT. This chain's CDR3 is CASSDNGVTDTQYF. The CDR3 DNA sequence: TGTGCCAGCAGTGACAATGGAGTTACAGATACGCAGTATTTT.